This T cell receptor (beta chain) originates from a study of shared clonotypes between healthy human individuals. V was trimmed by 5 bases and J by 1 base, leaving 16 bases between them. There are 16 residues in the CDR3. Germline CDR1 is LNHDA and CDR2 is SQIVND (reference sequence). This table comes from immunoSEQ multiplex PCR, and its TCRdb copy is limited to in-frame clones, with some not included. The sample lists about 560,000 clones; roughly 79% were seen once. Many counts were recorded for this clone. This clonotype originated in a woman in her forties in good health. Some clones in this sample may be carry-over from other donors' samples. Material for sequencing was PBMCs. The gene calls are TRBV19 and TRBJ2-3, with a weak D call TRBD2 (7 bases). The CDR3 DNA is TGTGCCAGTAGTTCCCGGCGGGGGCTTGGCACAGATACGCAGTATTTT. It translates to CASSSRRGLGTDTQYF.